A selection of T cell receptor beta chains follows, all from one sample in a study of cytomegalovirus exposure and HLA in healthy donors. Here immunoSEQ multiplex PCR was the method, and the copy in TCRdb shows in-frame clones only, minus some. The table includes some 170,000 clones, over 60% detected once. The sequenced material came from PBMCs. Receptor source: a woman in her twenties or thirties in good health and CMV-seronegative. The CDR3 runs from the conserved cysteine through the conserved F or W. The order of the fields is J gene, V gene, CDR3 protein.

>TRBJ2-1|TRBV5-4
CASSLDREGLEFF
>TRBJ2-4|TRBV12-2
CASREGLAGETKNIQYF
>TRBJ2-2|TRBV19
CASAPLSFNTGELFF
>TRBJ2-2|TRBV7-3
CASSFSGNTGELFF
>TRBJ1-2|TRBV2
CASSVRQGGGYTF
>TRBJ1-4|TRBV11-2
CASSFSQSEKLFF
>TRBJ1-1|TRBV9
CASSRSDMNTEAFF
>TRBJ1-1|TRBV28
CASSIRQGTTEAFF
>TRBJ2-2|TRBV28
CASTPGGGLNTGELFF
>TRBJ2-1|TRBV9
CASSVGTVLVAGDNEQFF
>TRBJ2-1|TRBV2
CASSEWLAGDHEQFF
>TRBJ2-5|TRBV25-1
CASSDVGARTQYF
>TRBJ1-1|TRBV29-1
CSGGEMNTEAFF
>TRBJ2-3|TRBV5-1
CASSAVTPRIDTQYF
>TRBJ2-1|TRBV27
CASSLAPFMGLAGGSPTYNEQFF
>TRBJ2-7|TRBV4-3
CASSENARGYEQYF
>TRBJ1-1|TRBV2
CASSQGQLTEAFF
>TRBJ2-5|TRBV28
CASSPWTDTNPETQYF
>TRBJ2-5|TRBV9
CASSREGGNKETQYF
>TRBJ2-7|TRBV7-9
CSSTRGGRILYEQYF
>-|TRBV4-3
CASSQSAEFYEQYF
>TRBJ2-7|TRBV4-3
CASSQLDRASYEQYF